These 9 T cell receptor beta chains came from one sample sequenced in a study of blood T cell repertoires in COVID-19. This table comes from immunoSEQ multiplex PCR, and its TCRdb copy is limited to in-frame clones, with some not included. Among about 190,000 clones listed, roughly four fifths were seen once. The sample consisted of peripheral blood. The source of these receptors is a woman aged 40 to 50 with acute or convalescent COVID-19.

The chain is built from TRBV9 and TRBJ1-1; 10 bases align to TRBD1. Per the germline V gene, CDR1 is SGDLS and CDR2 is YYNGEE. The V and J ends lost 5 bases and 5 bases, in that order; junction bases with no gene match: 3. The CDR3 is 13 amino acids. The DNA for the CDR3 is TGTGCCAGCAGAGGACAGGGGGTTACTGAAGCTTTCTTT. As protein: CASRGQGVTEAFF.

V and J are TRBV28 and TRBJ2-1; 7 positions agree with TRBD1. V was pared by 6 bases and J by 3 bases, with 14 bases of the junction left unmatched. The CDR3 is 17 residues long. The germline V gene has CDR1 MDHEN and CDR2 SYDVKM. For the CDR3, the DNA is TGTGCCAGCAGGACTCTCGACAGGGTTCAGGACTACAATGAGCAGTTCTTC. Amino acid sequence: CASRTLDRVQDYNEQFF.

The V and J genes are TRBV19 and TRBJ1-4; D possibly corresponds to TRBD1 (5 bases). Between the trimmed V and J ends, which lost 3 bases and 11 bases, there was a span of 16 bases. This CDR3 spans 14 amino acids. Germline CDR1 LNHDA, CDR2 SQIVND (reference sequence). As DNA, the CDR3 is TGTGCCAGTAGTATTCTGGGGGGATCAGCGAAACTGTTTTTT. It encodes CASSILGGSAKLFF.

This clone was found once. This chain connects TRBV18 to TRBJ2-7; D might be TRBD1 (6 bases). The V gene lost 3 bases and the J gene lost 4 bases, with 13 bases spanning the gap. Germline CDR1 is KGHSH and CDR2 is LQKENI. This CDR3 has 14 amino acids. CDR3 protein: CASSPPTGTYEQYF. The CDR3, as DNA: TGTGCCAGCTCACCGCCGACAGGAACTTACGAGCAGTACTTC.

The chain uses TRBV4-1 and TRBJ1-1; TRBD1 matches 9 bases. Germline assignment: CDR1 MGHRA and CDR2 YSYEKL. The CDR3 is 17 residues long. Losses at the gene ends were 4 bases for V and 1 base for J; bases not matched to a gene: 10. CDR3 protein: CASSLLPGQGTNTEAFF. The CDR3 nucleotides read TGCGCCAGCAGCCTCCTCCCGGGACAGGGTACGAACACTGAAGCTTTCTTT.

The gene calls are TRBV10-2 and TRBJ2-7; 7 nucleotides match TRBD2. This CDR3 spans 15 amino acids. V dropped 7 bases and J dropped 5; count of bases not matched to a gene: 14. Germline V CDR1 and CDR2: WSHSY, SAAADI. The CDR3 coding sequence is TGCGCCAGCACCGACGGGAGGACTCTTACTGACGAGCAGTACTTC. Protein: CASTDGRTLTDEQYF.

The chain employs TRBV2 and TRBJ2-7; 11 bases are shared with TRBD2. In germline, CDR1 is SNHLY, CDR2 FYNNEI. V lost 3 bases to trimming and J lost 2 bases; unmatched junction nucleotides: 9. The length of the CDR3 is 17 residues. The CDR3 region has the DNA TGTGCCAGCAGTGACGTAGCGGGAGGGGAATCCCCCTACGAGCAGTACTTC. Its protein product is CASSDVAGGESPYEQYF.

This clone showed up just once. This chain links TRBV27 with TRBJ2-5; maybe TRBD1 (7 bases). V dropped 5 bases and J dropped 5 bases, with 15 bases sitting between them. The CDR3 is made up of 14 amino acids. Germline lookup yields CDR1 MNHEY and CDR2 SMNVEV (reference sequence). For the CDR3, the DNA is TGTGCCAGCAGTCTGCGGACAGGAGGGGAGACCCAGTACTTC. It encodes CASSLRTGGETQYF.

The CDR3 sequence: CASRVRAGFYEQYF. The DNA for the CDR3 is TGCGCCAGCAGGGTCAGAGCGGGGTTCTACGAGCAGTACTTC. The chain joins TRBV5-1 to TRBJ2-7; the match to TRBD2 covers 7 bases. This CDR3 has 14 amino acids. Unmatched junction bases numbered 8, after V lost 5 bases and J lost 3 bases. Germline-derived CDR1 and CDR2 are SGHRS and YFSETQ.